This T cell receptor beta chain was documented in a study of long-term antiretroviral therapy in people with HIV (dated by TCRdb to 2022 to 2024). Broadly, across the study: Collection of the earliest samples took place about a decade ahead of the 2015 WHO recommendation for immediate ART, at a time when ART was typically delayed until CD4 counts fell. The cohort contributed about 190 cryopreserved PBMC samples from 30 adults with confirmed HIV infection, collected serially over a mean of roughly 6 years (range 1-12). Among the 25 to 30 participants with HIV, eleven to twelve were female. A retrospective serial study tested whether changes in peripheral blood TRB repertoire composition and diversity were associated with ART initiation and durable HIV suppression. No cross-contamination during QIAcube processing turned up in test extractions that ran a monoclonal T-cell line alongside 25 to 35 polyclonal samples. Summary of the overall study and its limitations: The samples were dated from about 2003 to 2017, and the ART regimens that were used may be less effective than current ART regimens. Starting ART was linked to a significant rise in TRB diversity, yet even after long-term ART the diversity remained significantly lower than in transplant donor controls. Since PBMC availability was limited, sequencing covered only the TCR beta chain, with no alpha chain pairing. Expanded TRB clones identified before ART initiation dominated the repertoire across all time points, though the dominance fluctuated and decreased in many PLHIV after ART. Because pre-ART samples had limited cell numbers, profiling was done on unsorted PBMC rather than on sorted CD4+ and CD8+ T cells. Inferences about post-ART repertoire changes are limited because no data were available on ART adherence, viral resistance or therapy changes. Compared with controls, HIV repertoires had narrower CDR3 length ranges, and the network structure pointed to an antigen-experienced repertoire that shifted only slightly toward naive after ART.

This clone was picked up a small number of times. No cognate antigen has been identified for it. The sample holds no much larger clone one base away, and base qualities are not on file. Sequencing of the TRB variable region was done with the immunoSEQ hsTCRB v3.0 assay at survey level resolution. A depth of roughly 35,000-55,000 T-cell genomes per sample was targeted for TRB sequencing. TRB libraries were pooled and sequenced on an Illumina MiSeq using a v3 150-cycle kit. As for the authors' bioinformatics: Repertoire analysis ran in R within a reproducible Nextflow workflow covering QC, data transformation and analysis. LymphoSeq2, an R package for exploring AIRR-Seq data, was used to implement custom analyses. A handful of samples yielding fewer than 5000 total TRB sequences were excluded, leaving about 190 analyzed HIV repertoires. Among the roughly 190 retained HIV repertoires, approximately 59 were collected before ART initiation and around 130 after ART initiation. Each repertoire was downsampled to 5000 TRB nucleotide sequences, and summary statistics were averaged across 100 downsampling iterations. The analysis kept only TRB sequences whose CDR3 regions were at least seven amino acids long. Diversity was measured with a Shannon entropy-derived clonality score and the Gini coefficient. In the repertoire networks, any two of the top 5000 CDR3 amino acid sequences were linked whenever the two sequences differed by an edit distance of one. For TRB CDR3 amino acid sequences, antigen specificity groups and MHC restriction were predicted with GLIPH2. To flag known associations with CMV, EBV, HIV or tissue antigens, CDR3 amino acid sequences were compared against VDJdb and McPAS-TCR. Pre-ART, post-ART and control groups were compared with Wilcoxon signed-rank tests and Holm-Bonferroni correction. TCRdb re-hosts the immuneACCESS table, in-frame sequences only. Its copies lack some clones; in the studies checked, an unresolved V gene accounts for under half of them, and the cause for the rest is not known. The DNA was the basis for D and trimming; V, J and clone size are from that table. The sample profile shows about 20,000 clones; under 90% of them were found once. The top ten hold roughly a tenth of the sample.

Inclusion was restricted to participants for whom at least one PBMC sample before ART initiation and at least two post-ART samples were available. All participants with HIV were treated in the United States of America. Before DNA extraction, cryopreserved samples of 1-10 million PBMC were thawed and washed. At the time of the earliest PBMC sample, participants with HIV were aged between roughly 23 and 60 years. Per participant, PBMC samples came from 1-4 timepoints prior to ART initiation and 2-8 timepoints following ART initiation, for a median of 7 samples. Serial HIV viral load, CD4+ T-cell count, ART history and demographic data were obtained for every participant. Using a Qiagen kit on a QIAcube, genomic DNA was extracted from unsorted PBMC, with samples processed in batches of 12. The CDR3 starts with the cysteine, ends with the phenylalanine, and has 14 residues. Only the CDR3 DNA stays, 42 bases, in frame from base 1. CDR1 MDHEN and CDR2 SYDVKM were looked up in the germline V gene. At the junction V is shortened by 1 base and J by 8 bases, with 11 bases in between.

The clonotype comes from a man in his forties with HIV. The source material was unsorted PBMCs, sampled less than 2.5 years after starting antiretroviral therapy. The sequence is built from TRBV28 and TRBJ2-2; no D gene call is confident. The sequence in DNA is TGTGCCAGCAGTTTATCCCTGCTTGAAGGGGAGCTGTTTTTT. The encoded protein is CASSLSLLEGELFF.